The 8 T cell receptor beta chains below come from one sample, sequenced in a study of Tregs in tolerant kidney transplant recipients. Profiling relied on immunoSEQ multiplex PCR, and the TCRdb table lists in-frame clones only, not all of them. Of over 55,000 clones listed, around 82% are singletons. The sample comprised CD4+ T cells from blood. The receptor set was obtained from a human donor in good health.

This chain links TRBV5-1 with TRBJ1-2; weak D call: TRBD1 (6 bases). The length of the CDR3 is 16 residues. V shed 3 bases and J shed 2 bases, with 17 bases lying between them. Per germline, CDR1 SGHRS and CDR2 YFSETQ. The DNA for the CDR3 is TGCGCCAGCAGCTCCGGGGACACGAATTCAAACTATGGCTACACCTTC. Residues: CASSSGDTNSNYGYTF.

This clone occurred a few times. The genes are TRBV7-2 and TRBJ1-6; 10 nucleotides agree with TRBD1. The CDR3 spans 15 residues. After removal of 4 bases from V and 7 bases from J, the junction contained 4 bases not matched to a gene. Looked up from germline, CDR1 is SGHTA and CDR2 is FQGNSA. This chain's CDR3 is CASSSLGQGNSPLHF. The CDR3 DNA is TGTGCCAGCAGCTCCTTGGGACAGGGGAATTCACCCCTCCACTTT.

This clone was detected a few times. This sequence joins TRBV11-3 and TRBJ2-3; maybe TRBD2 (6 bases). Trimming shortened V by 5 bases and J by 4 bases, and 13 bases separated the two germline ends. CDR1 is SGHNT, CDR2 YENEEA, per germline. CDR3 length: 14 residues. This CDR3 reads CASSARGGADTQYF. For the CDR3, the DNA is TGTGCCAGCAGCGCCCGGGGCGGGGCAGATACGCAGTATTTT.

The rearrangement uses TRBV7-9 and TRBJ1-6, with D tentatively TRBD1 (6 bases). This CDR3 has 14 amino acids. V lost 2 bases to trimming and J lost 13 bases, with 15 bases between them. Germline loops: CDR1 SEHNR, CDR2 FQNEAQ (reference sequence). This CDR3 is CASSLQGFSRPLHF. The CDR3, as DNA: TGTGCCAGCAGCTTACAGGGGTTCTCGCGGCCCCTCCACTTT.

This clone was found a few times. The rearrangement links TRBV14 to TRBJ2-7; the match to TRBD1 covers 7 bases. Germline V lookup: CDR1 SGHDN, CDR2 FVKESK. The CDR3 covers 15 residues. J lost 5 bases, V lost 1 base, and 8 bases had no gene match. Here the CDR3 DNA reads TGTGCCAGCAGCCAAGTTCTCGGGACAGTGAACGAGCAGTACTTC. It specifies CASSQVLGTVNEQYF.

The J gene is TRBJ1-2, the V gene TRBV6-1; 7 nucleotides line up with TRBD1. The germline V gene has CDR1 MNHNS and CDR2 SASEGT. There are 15 residues in the CDR3. V shed 5 bases, J shed 8 bases, and the junction held 14 bases outside the gene matches. CDR3 DNA: TGTGCCAGCAGTACTTCCGACAGGGATCTATGGGGCTACACCTTC. This translates into CASSTSDRDLWGYTF.

This sequence joins TRBV7-3 and TRBJ2-3; a weak D match, TRBD1 (6 bases). The V end was cut by 1 base, the J end by 3 bases, with 14 bases between. Germline V gene sequence: CDR1 SGHTA, CDR2 FQGTGA. CDR3 size: 16 residues. The CDR3 coding sequence is TGTGCCAGCAGCTTAAGGACAGACCCTCGGACAGATACGCAGTATTTT. Its protein is CASSLRTDPRTDTQYF.

The chain recombines TRBV5-1 with TRBJ1-2, with D possibly matching TRBD1 (6 bases). The CDR3 loop spans 13 amino acids. V shed 3 bases and J shed 8 bases, with 14 bases lying between them. Germline lookup yields CDR1 SGHRS and CDR2 YFSETQ. Here the CDR3 DNA reads TGCGCCAGCAGCTCGATCAGGGGAGGGGGCTACACCTTC. Translated: CASSSIRGGGYTF.